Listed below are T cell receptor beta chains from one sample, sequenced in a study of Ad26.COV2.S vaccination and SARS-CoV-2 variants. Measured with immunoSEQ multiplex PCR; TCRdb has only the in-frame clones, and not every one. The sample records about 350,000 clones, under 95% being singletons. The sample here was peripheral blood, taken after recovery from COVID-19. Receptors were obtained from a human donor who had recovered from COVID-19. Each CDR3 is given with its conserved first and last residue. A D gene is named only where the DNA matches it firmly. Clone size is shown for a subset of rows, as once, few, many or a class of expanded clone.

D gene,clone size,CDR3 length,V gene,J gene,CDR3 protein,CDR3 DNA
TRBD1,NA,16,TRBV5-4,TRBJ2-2,CASSVAGTGFTGELFF,TGTGCCAGCAGCGTAGCCGGGACAGGGTTCACCGGGGAGCTGTTTTTT
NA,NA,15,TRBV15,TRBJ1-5,CATSSVWNSSQPQHF,TGTGCCACCAGCAGCGTGTGGAACAGCAGTCAGCCCCAGCATTTT
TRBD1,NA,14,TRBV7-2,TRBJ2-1,CASSGTGDLGEQFF,TGTGCCAGCAGCGGGACAGGGGATTTGGGGGAGCAGTTCTTC
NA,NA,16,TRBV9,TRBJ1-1,CASSRALEGVDTEAFF,TGTGCCAGCAGCCGGGCGCTCGAAGGGGTAGACACTGAAGCTTTCTTT
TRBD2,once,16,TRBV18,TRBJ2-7,CASSRSLAGAIHEQYF,TGTGCCAGCTCACGGTCTCTAGCGGGGGCAATCCACGAGCAGTACTTC
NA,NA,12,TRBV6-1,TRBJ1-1,CASSERRSEAFF,TGTGCCAGCAGTGAAAGACGGTCCGAAGCTTTCTTT
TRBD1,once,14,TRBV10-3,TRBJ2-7,CAISPRQGHYEQYF,TGTGCCATCAGTCCTCGACAGGGACACTACGAGCAGTACTTC
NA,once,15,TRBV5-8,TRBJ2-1,CASSGRTGIGNEQFF,TGTGCCAGCAGCGGAAGAACAGGGATTGGCAATGAGCAGTTCTTC
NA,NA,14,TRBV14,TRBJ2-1,CASSHPRRRDEQFF,TGTGCCAGCAGCCATCCCCGGAGACGGGATGAGCAGTTCTTC
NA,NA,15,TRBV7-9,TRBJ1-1,CASSLGRLRRTEAFF,TGTGCCAGCAGCTTAGGTCGTCTGAGGAGGACTGAAGCTTTCTTT
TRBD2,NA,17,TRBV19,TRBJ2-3,CASSLLGASGGTDTQYF,TGTGCCAGTAGCCTCCTAGGGGCTAGCGGGGGCACAGATACGCAGTATTTT
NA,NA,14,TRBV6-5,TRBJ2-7,CASSRRSGLYEQYF,TGTGCCAGCAGTCGGCGTTCGGGCCTCTACGAGCAGTACTTC
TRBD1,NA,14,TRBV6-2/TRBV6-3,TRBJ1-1,CASSYIQGVAEAFF,TGTGCCAGCAGTTACATCCAGGGGGTGGCTGAAGCTTTCTTT
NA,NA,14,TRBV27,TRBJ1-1,CASSGTPMNTEAFF,TGTGCCAGCAGTGGTACACCCATGAACACTGAAGCTTTCTTT
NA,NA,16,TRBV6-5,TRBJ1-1,CASSYGGLGVGTEAFF,TGTGCCAGCAGTTACGGGGGCCTTGGGGTCGGGACTGAAGCTTTCTTT
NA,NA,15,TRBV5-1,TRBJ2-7,CASSLVGTPSYEQYF,TGCGCCAGCAGCTTGGTCGGGACACCTTCCTACGAGCAGTACTTC
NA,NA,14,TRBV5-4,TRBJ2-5,CASSSRLGSETQYF,TGTGCCAGCAGCTCCAGACTAGGTTCAGAGACCCAGTACTTC
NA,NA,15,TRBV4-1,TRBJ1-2,CASSQVIQANYGYTF,TGCGCCAGCAGCCAAGTGATACAGGCTAACTATGGCTACACCTTC
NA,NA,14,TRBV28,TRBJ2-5,CASSFWGGSETQYF,TGTGCCAGCAGTTTCTGGGGGGGCTCGGAGACCCAGTACTTC
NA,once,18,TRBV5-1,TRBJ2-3,CASSLRSRAWDNTDTQYF,TGCGCCAGCAGCTTGCGGAGCAGGGCCTGGGACAACACAGATACGCAGTATTTT
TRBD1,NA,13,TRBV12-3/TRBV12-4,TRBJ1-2,CASSLTGTDGYTF,TGTGCCAGCAGTTTAACCGGGACAGATGGCTACACCTTC
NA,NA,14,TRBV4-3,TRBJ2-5,CASSQEGDGETQYF,TGCGCCAGCAGCCAAGAGGGGGACGGAGAGACCCAGTACTTC
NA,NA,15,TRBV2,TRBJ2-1,CASSESYAHHNEQFF,TGTGCCAGCAGTGAAAGTTATGCCCACCACAATGAGCAGTTCTTC
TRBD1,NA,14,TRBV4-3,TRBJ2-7,CASSPGTGDYEQYF,TGCGCCAGCAGCCCCGGGACAGGGGACTACGAGCAGTACTTC
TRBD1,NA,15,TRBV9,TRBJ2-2,CASSILEGATGELFF,TGTGCCAGCAGCATATTAGAGGGGGCAACCGGGGAGCTGTTTTTT
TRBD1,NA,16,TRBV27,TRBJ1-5,CASRKTGGESNQPQHF,TGTGCCAGCAGGAAGACAGGGGGCGAGAGCAATCAGCCCCAGCATTTT
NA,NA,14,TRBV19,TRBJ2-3,CASSMLDNTDTQYF,TGTGCCAGTAGTATGCTCGACAACACAGATACGCAGTATTTT
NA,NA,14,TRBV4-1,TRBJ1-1,CASSRPIGNTEAFF,TGCGCCAGCAGCCGCCCTATTGGGAACACTGAAGCTTTCTTT
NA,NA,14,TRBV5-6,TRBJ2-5,CASSLGPIQETQYF,TGTGCCAGCAGCTTGGGGCCAATCCAAGAGACCCAGTACTTC
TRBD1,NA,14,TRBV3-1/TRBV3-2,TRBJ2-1,CASKPGQEYNEQFF,TGTGCCAGCAAACCGGGACAGGAGTACAATGAGCAGTTCTTC
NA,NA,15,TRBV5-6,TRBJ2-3,CASSLAGRLTDTQYF,TGTGCCAGCAGCTTGGCCGGCAGACTCACAGATACGCAGTATTTT
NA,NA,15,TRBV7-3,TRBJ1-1,CASSLSQALNTEAFF,TGTGCCAGCAGCTTAAGTCAGGCCTTGAACACTGAAGCTTTCTTT
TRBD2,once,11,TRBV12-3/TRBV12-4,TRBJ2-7,CASGGVYEQYF,TGTGCCAGCGGGGGGGTTTACGAGCAGTACTTC
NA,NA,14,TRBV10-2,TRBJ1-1,CASTELPGSTEAFF,TGCGCCAGCACTGAGCTTCCAGGGAGCACTGAAGCTTTCTTT
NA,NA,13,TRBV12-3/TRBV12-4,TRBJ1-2,CASSLGAFYGYTF,TGTGCCAGCAGCCTCGGAGCCTTCTATGGCTACACCTTC
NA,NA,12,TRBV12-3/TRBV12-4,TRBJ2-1,CASSLEGDEQFF,TGTGCCAGCAGTTTGGAGGGGGATGAGCAGTTCTTC
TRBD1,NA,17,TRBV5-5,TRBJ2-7,CASSFAGGRDTAYEQYF,TGTGCCAGCAGCTTTGCAGGGGGACGGGACACCGCCTACGAGCAGTACTTC
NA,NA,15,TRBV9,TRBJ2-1,CASSVEAGSYNEQFF,TGTGCCAGCAGCGTAGAGGCAGGCTCCTACAATGAGCAGTTCTTC
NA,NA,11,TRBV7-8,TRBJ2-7,CASSLVDEQYF,TGTGCCAGCAGCTTAGTGGACGAGCAGTACTTC
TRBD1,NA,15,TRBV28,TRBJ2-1,CASSLWDRGHDEQFF,TGTGCCAGCAGTTTGTGGGACAGGGGGCACGATGAGCAGTTCTTC
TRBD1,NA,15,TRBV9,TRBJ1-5,CASSETGDPNQPQHF,TGTGCCAGCAGCGAGACAGGGGATCCCAATCAGCCCCAGCATTTT
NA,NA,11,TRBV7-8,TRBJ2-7,CASSRTDEQYF,TGTGCCAGCAGCCGCACAGACGAGCAGTACTTC
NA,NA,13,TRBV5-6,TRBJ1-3,CASSLGRGNTIYF,TGTGCCAGCAGCTTGGGGCGGGGAAACACCATATATTTT
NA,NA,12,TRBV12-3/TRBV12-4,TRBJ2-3,CASSPPGDTQYF,TGTGCCAGCAGTCCCCCTGGCGATACGCAGTATTTT
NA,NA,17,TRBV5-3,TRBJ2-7,CARSLYLAAASKGEQYF,TGTGCCAGAAGCTTGTATCTTGCGGCGGCCTCTAAGGGGGAGCAGTACTTC
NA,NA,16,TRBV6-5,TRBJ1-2,CASSYAKARGNYGYTF,TGTGCCAGCAGTTACGCTAAAGCCAGGGGTAACTATGGCTACACCTTC
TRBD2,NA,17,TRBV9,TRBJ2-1,CASSVVAGGGTYNEQFF,TGTGCCAGCAGCGTAGTGGCGGGCGGGGGAACCTACAATGAGCAGTTCTTC
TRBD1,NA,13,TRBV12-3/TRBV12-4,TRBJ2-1,CASSGDRAPEQFF,TGTGCCAGCAGCGGGGACAGGGCTCCAGAGCAGTTCTTC
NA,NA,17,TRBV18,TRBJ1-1,CASSPPRTGNLNTEAFF,TGTGCCAGCTCACCACCCAGGACGGGGAATCTGAACACTGAAGCTTTCTTT